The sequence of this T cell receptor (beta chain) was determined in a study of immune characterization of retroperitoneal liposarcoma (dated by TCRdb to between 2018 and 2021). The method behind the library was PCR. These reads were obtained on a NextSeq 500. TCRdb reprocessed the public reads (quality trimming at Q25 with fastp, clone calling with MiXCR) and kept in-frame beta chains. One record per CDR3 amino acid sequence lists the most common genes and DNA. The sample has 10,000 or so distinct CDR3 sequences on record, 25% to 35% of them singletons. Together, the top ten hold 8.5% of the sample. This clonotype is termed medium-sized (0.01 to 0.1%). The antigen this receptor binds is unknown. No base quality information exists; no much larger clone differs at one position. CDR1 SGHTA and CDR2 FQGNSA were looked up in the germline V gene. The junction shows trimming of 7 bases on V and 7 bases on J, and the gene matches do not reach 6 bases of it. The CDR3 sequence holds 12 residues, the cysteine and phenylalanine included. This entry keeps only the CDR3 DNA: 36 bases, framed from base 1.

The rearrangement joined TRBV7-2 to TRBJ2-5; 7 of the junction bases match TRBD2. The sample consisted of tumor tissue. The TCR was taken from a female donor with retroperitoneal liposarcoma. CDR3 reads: CASNPPGGTQYF. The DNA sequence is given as TGTGCCAGCAACCCCCCGGGGGGGACCCAGTACTTC.